This T cell receptor beta chain was profiled in a study of response to subunit inactivated influenza vaccine. Study outcomes and limitations: Each seasonal influenza vaccination recruits few new T cells, the authors suggested.

This clonotype came up many times. Its antigen is unidentified. TCRdb re-derived calls from the RT-PCR reads in MiXCR, one entry per CDR3 protein. Of 500,000 to 550,000 distinct CDR3 sequences listed, roughly 25% are singletons. CDR3 length: 14 residues. Trimming pared 1 base from V and 2 bases from J, leaving 9 bases between. Germline CDR1 is SGHVS and CDR2 is FQNEAQ. These data also formed part of another study, on T cells expressing NK-cell markers. Per that study: cDNA encoding TCR beta was synthesized via 5'RACE template switching incorporating UMIs. The share of CD8+ T cells held by dominant NKG2C+ clonotypes was roughly 1.0-8% in several donors.

The clonotype was recovered from a man over 45 who received an inactivated influenza vaccine. This sequence joins TRBV7-8 and TRBJ2-7; D not certain. Material: CD4+ T cells sorted from PBMCs, obtained 11 to 12 days after vaccination. CDR3 amino acids: CASSLGGSAYEQYF. CDR3 DNA: TGTGCCAGCAGCTTAGGAGGATCCGCCTACGAGCAGTACTTC.